This T cell receptor (beta chain) comes out of a study of blood T cell repertoires in COVID-19. Study-level background: Spain, Italy and the United States supplied samples that represented acute and convalescent COVID-19. Sources were T cells, B-cell-depleted T cells, or PBMCs; the material itself was cDNA or gDNA.

Germline V CDR1 and CDR2: LGHDT, YNNKEL (reference sequence). There are 14 residues in the CDR3. Trimming at V came to 4 bases and at J to 3 bases, leaving 3 bases not matched to a gene. The assay was immunoSEQ multiplex PCR, and TCRdb's table has in-frame clones only and misses some. The data contain some 200,000 clones, 80% to 90% of them seen just once; the ten biggest clones take up approximately 1.5%. Sequenced sample: peripheral blood. The chain is built from TRBV3-1 (or the pseudogene TRBV3-2) and TRBJ2-1; 7 bases fit TRBD1. This TCR was recovered from a woman aged 40 to 50 who had recovered from COVID-19. As DNA, the CDR3 is TGTGCCAGCAGCCCCGGGACAGTCTACAATGAGCAGTTCTTC. It codes for CASSPGTVYNEQFF.